What follows are 5 T cell receptor beta chains derived from one specimen sequenced in a study of cytomegalovirus exposure and HLA in healthy donors. PCR amplification relied on 60 Vbeta primers (plus 13 Jbeta primers). Here immunoSEQ multiplex PCR was the method, and the copy in TCRdb shows in-frame clones only, minus some. The sample shows about 140,000 clones, approximately 78% of them seen only once. Sequences were obtained from PBMCs. The receptors were gathered from a man aged 18 to 35 in good health and CMV-seropositive.

V usage is TRBV7-9 and J usage is TRBJ2-7, with 7 bases fitting TRBD1. Germline V gene sequence: CDR1 SEHNR, CDR2 FQNEAQ (reference sequence). The V segment lost 5 bases and the J segment 5 bases; nucleotides outside the gene matches: 9. The CDR3 has 14 amino acids. The CDR3: CASSGRGQGDEQYF. DNA of the CDR3: TGTGCCAGCAGCGGACGTGGTCAGGGGGACGAGCAGTACTTC.

This chain uses TRBV6-6 with TRBJ1-3; TRBD1 agrees at 7 bases. V gave up 5 bases and J gave up 1 base; unmatched junction bases: 5. The CDR3 totals 15 residues. Germline V CDR1 and CDR2: MNHNY, SVGAGI (reference sequence). CDR3 loop: CASSTTGASGNTIYF. DNA for the CDR3: TGTGCCAGCAGTACCACAGGGGCTTCTGGAAACACCATATATTTT.

The chain joins TRBV7-9 to TRBJ2-1; no definite D call. Germline V gives CDR1 SEHNR, CDR2 FQNEAQ (reference sequence). The CDR3 consists of 12 residues. Trimming removed 3 bases at V and 7 bases at J, with 7 bases between. This chain's CDR3 is CASSFGTNEQFF. The CDR3 DNA sequence: TGTGCCAGCAGCTTCGGTACTAATGAGCAGTTCTTC. The complete variable domain, with remaining parts taken from reference TRBV7-9 and TRBJ2-1, reads DTGVSQNPRHKITKRGQNVTFRCDPISEHNRLYWYRQTLGQGPEFLTYFQNEAQLEKSRLLSDRFSAERPKGSFSTLEIQRTEQGDSAMYLCASSFGTNEQFFGPGTRLTVL.

The chain carries TRBV4-1 and TRBJ1-5; 9 bases match TRBD1. Germline V gene data show CDR1 as MGHRA and CDR2 as YSYEKL. With V trimmed by 2 bases and J by 6 bases, 11 bases remained unmatched. The CDR3 runs to 17 residues. The CDR3: CASSQLQGADRGQPQHF. The CDR3 DNA is TGCGCCAGCAGCCAACTACAGGGGGCTGATCGTGGTCAGCCCCAGCATTTT.

V usage is TRBV14 and J usage is TRBJ1-4; D gene uncertain. This CDR3 spans 14 amino acids. The V end was cut by 4 bases, the J end by 2 bases, with 8 bases between. Germline V gene sequence: CDR1 SGHDN, CDR2 FVKESK. CDR3 DNA: TGTGCCAGCAGCCGGATGGGCACTAATGAAAAACTGTTTTTT. The encoded protein is CASSRMGTNEKLFF.